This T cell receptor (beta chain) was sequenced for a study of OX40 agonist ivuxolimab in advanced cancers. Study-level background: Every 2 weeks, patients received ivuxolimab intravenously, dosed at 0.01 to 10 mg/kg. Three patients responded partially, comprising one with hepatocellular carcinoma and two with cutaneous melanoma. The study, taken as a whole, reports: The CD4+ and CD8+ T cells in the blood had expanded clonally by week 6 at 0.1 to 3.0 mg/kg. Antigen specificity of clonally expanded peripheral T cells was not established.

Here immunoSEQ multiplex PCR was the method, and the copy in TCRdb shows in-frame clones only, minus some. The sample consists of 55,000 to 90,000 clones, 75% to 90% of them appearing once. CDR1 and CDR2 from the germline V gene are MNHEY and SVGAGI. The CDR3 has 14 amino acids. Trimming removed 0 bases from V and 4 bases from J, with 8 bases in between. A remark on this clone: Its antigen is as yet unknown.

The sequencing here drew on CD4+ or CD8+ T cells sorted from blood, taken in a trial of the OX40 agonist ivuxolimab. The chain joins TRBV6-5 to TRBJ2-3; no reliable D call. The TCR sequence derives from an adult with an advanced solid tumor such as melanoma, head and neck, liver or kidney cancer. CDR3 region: CASSYSVPSDTQYF. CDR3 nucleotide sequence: TGTGCCAGCAGTTACTCGGTACCGTCAGATACGCAGTATTTT.